The clone carrying this T cell receptor beta chain was counted once. Its antigen is unidentified. The V end lost 2 bases, the J end lost 6 bases, and 2 bases lay between the germline ends. The CDR3 spans 10 residues. Per the germline V gene, CDR1 is SGHKS and CDR2 is YYEKEE (reference sequence). TCR beta VDJ combinations and CDR3 sequences were profiled from genomic DNA. Via MiXCR, TCRdb re-called the reads, giving one row per CDR3 protein. Here the sample spans 250,000 to 300,000 distinct CDR3 sequences, approximately 60% being singletons. By flow cytometry, patients selected for sequencing had shown an expansion of CD8+CD57+ cells. This entry comes from a study of CD8+CD57+ T cells in acquired aplastic anemia. The overall study: Yields of DNA that came from sorted CD4+ and CD8+ cells averaged about 3.4 ug. Study observations and caveats: Patients and controls turned out to have 25 to 35 CD8+ CDR3 sequences in common. Patients and controls were not found to differ significantly in CD8+ Simpson's diversity.

J is TRBJ2-5 and V is TRBV5-5; D gene ambiguous. This clonotype was obtained from a human donor with aplastic anemia. The sequenced sample consisted of sorted CD4+, CD8+, or CD8+CD57+ T cells (not recorded which) from PBMCs. Here the CDR3 reads CASSFQTQYF. CDR3 DNA sequence: TGTGCCAGCAGCTTCCAGACCCAGTACTTC.